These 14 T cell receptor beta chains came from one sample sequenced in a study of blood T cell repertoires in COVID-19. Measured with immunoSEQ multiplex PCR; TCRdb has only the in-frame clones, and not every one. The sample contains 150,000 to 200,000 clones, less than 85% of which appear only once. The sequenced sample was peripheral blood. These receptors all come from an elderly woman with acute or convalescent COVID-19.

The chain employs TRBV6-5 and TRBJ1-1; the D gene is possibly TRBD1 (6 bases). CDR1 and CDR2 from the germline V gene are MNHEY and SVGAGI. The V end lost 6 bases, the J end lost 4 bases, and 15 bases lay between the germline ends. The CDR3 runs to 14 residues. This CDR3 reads CASSYLQGSTEAFF. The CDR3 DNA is TGTGCCAGCAGCTATCTACAGGGTTCCACTGAAGCTTTCTTT.

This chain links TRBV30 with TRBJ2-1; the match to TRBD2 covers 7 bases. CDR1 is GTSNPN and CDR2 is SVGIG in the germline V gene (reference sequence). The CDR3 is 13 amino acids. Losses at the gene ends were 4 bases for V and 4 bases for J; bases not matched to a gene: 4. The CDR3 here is CAWKRDSYNEQFF. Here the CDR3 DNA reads TGTGCCTGGAAGCGGGATTCTTACAATGAGCAGTTCTTC.

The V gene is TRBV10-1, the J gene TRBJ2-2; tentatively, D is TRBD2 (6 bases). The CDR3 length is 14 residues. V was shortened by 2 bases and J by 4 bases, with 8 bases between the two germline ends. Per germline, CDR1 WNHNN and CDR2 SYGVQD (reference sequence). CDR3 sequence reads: CASSEGGTTGELFF. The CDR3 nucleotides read TGCGCCAGCAGTGAGGGGGGGACCACCGGGGAGCTGTTTTTT.

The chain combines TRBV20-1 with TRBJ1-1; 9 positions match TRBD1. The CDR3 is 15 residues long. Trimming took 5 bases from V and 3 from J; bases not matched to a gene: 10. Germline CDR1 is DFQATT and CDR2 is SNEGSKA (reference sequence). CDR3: CSAGGLGDRDTEAFF. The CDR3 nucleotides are TGCAGTGCTGGTGGACTTGGGGACAGGGACACTGAAGCTTTCTTT.

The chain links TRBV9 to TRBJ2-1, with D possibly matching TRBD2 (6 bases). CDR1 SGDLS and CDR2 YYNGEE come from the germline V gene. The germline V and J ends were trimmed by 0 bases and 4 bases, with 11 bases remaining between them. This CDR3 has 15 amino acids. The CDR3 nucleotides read TGTGCCAGCAGCGTAGGGGCTAGCGATTACAATGAGCAGTTCTTC. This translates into CASSVGASDYNEQFF.

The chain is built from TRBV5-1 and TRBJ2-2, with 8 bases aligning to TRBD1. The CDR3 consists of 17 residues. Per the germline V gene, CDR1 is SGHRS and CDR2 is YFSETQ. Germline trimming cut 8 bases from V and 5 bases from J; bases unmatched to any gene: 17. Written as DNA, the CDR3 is TGCGCCAGTGCAAAGCTTGGGGACAGGTTTCTTACCGGGGAGCTGTTTTTT. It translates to CASAKLGDRFLTGELFF.

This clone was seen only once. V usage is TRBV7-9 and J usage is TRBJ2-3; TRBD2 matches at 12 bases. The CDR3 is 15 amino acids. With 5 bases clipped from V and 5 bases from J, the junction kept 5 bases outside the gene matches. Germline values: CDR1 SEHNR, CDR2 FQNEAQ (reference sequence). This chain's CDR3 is CASSPGLAGLDTQYF. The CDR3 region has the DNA TGTGCCAGCAGCCCGGGACTAGCGGGCCTAGATACGCAGTATTTT.

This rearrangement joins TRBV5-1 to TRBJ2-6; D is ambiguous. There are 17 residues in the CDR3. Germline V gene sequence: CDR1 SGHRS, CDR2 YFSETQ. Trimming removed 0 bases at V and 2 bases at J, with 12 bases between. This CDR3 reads CASSLEIQVPGANVLTF. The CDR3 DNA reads TGCGCCAGCAGCTTGGAAATACAAGTCCCTGGGGCCAACGTCCTGACTTTC.

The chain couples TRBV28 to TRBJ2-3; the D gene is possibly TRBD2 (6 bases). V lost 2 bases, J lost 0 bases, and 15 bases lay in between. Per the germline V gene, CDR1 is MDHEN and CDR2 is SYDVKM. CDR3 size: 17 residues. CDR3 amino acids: CASSLGPGTLSTDTQYF. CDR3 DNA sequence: TGTGCCAGCAGTTTAGGACCCGGGACTCTCAGCACAGATACGCAGTATTTT. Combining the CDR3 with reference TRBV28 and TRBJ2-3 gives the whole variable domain DVKVTQSSRYLVKRTGEKVFLECVQDMDHENMFWYRQDPGLGLRLIYFSYDVKMKEKGDIPEGYSVSREKKERFSLILESASTNQTSMYLCASSLGPGTLSTDTQYFGPGTRLTVL.

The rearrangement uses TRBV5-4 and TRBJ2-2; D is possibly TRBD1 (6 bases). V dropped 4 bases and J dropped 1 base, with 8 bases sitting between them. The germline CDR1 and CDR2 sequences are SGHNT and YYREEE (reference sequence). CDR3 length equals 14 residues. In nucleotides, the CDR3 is TGTGCCAGCAGCGAGGGACAGAACACCGGGGAGCTGTTTTTT. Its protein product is CASSEGQNTGELFF.

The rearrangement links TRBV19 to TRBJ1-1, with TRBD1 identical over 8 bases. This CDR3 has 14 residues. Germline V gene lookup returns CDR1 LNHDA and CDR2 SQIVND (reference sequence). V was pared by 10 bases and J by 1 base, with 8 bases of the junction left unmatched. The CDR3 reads CATYRTGTNTEAFF. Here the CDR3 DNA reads TGTGCCACTTACCGGACAGGGACGAACACTGAAGCTTTCTTT. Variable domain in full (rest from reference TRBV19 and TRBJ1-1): DGGITQSPKYLFRKEGQNVTLSCEQNLNHDAMYWYRQDPGQGLRLIYYSQIVNDFQKGDIAEGYSVSREKKESFPLTVTSAQKNPTAFYLCATYRTGTNTEAFFGQGTRLTVV.

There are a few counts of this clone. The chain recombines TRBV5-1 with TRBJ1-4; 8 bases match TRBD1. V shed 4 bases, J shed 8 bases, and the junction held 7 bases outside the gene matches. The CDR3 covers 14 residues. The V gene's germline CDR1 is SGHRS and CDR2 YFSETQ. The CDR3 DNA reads TGCGCCAGCAGCCCGACAGGGGATCGGGAAAAACTGTTTTTT. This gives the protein CASSPTGDREKLFF.

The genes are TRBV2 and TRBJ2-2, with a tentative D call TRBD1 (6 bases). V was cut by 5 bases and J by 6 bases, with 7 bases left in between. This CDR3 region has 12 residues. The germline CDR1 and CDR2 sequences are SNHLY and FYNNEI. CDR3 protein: CASSRQAGELFF. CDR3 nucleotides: TGTGCCAGCAGTCGACAGGCCGGGGAGCTGTTTTTT.

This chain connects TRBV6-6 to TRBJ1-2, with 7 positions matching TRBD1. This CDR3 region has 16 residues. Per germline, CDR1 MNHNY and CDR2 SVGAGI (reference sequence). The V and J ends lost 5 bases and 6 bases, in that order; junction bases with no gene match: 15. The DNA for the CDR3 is TGTGCCAGCAGTCAACCCGCGACAGGGTTCCGAGATGGCTACACCTTC. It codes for CASSQPATGFRDGYTF.